This TCR beta chain was found in a study of T cells in localized non-small cell lung cancer. Some clones are missing from TCRdb's copy, which holds only in-frame ones; the method was immunoSEQ multiplex PCR. The repertoire holds some 30,000 clones, with about 91% as singletons. Details on this clone: The antigen is undetermined.

Broader study findings: Measurement of T cell clonality placed uninvolved adjacent lung highest, above the level in tumor.

This CDR3 is 14 amino acids long. Germline lookup yields CDR1 SGHRS and CDR2 YFSETQ. The V and J ends lost 0 bases and 0 bases respectively, with 7 bases between them. The sequence was obtained from a female donor older than 55 with stage II lung adenocarcinoma. The V and J genes are TRBV5-1 and TRBJ2-7, with unresolved D. This specimen consisted of peripheral blood mononuclear cells, obtained before any cancer treatment. Here the CDR3 DNA reads TGCGCCAGCAGCTTGGAACAGCCCTCCTACGAGCAGTACTTC. It specifies CASSLEQPSYEQYF.